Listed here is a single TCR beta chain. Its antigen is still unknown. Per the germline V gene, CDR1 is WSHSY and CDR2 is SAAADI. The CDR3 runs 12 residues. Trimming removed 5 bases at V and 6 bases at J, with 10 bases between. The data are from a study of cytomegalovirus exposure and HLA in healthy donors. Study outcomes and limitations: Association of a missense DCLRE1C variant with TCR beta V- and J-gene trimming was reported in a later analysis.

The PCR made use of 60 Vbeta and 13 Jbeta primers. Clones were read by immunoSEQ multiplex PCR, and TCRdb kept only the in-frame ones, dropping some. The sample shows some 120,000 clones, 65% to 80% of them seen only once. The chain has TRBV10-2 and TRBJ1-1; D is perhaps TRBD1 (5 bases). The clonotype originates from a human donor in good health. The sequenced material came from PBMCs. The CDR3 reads CASSTGLAEAFF. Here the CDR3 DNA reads TGCGCCAGCAGTACAGGTCTGGCTGAAGCTTTCTTT.